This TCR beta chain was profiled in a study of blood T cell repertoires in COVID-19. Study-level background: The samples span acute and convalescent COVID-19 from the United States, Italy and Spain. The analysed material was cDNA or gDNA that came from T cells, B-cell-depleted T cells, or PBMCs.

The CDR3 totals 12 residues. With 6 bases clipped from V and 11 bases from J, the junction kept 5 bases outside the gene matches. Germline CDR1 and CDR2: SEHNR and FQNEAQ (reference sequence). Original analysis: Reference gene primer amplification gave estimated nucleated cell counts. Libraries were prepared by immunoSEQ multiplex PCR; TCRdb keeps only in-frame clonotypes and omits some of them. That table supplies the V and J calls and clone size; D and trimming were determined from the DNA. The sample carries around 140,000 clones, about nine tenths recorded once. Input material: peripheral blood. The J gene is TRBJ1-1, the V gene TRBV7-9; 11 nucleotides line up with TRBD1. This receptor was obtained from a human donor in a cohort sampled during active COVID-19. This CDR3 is CASSGQGAFAFF. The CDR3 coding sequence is TGTGCCAGCAGTGGACAGGGGGCTTTTGCTTTCTTT.